This TCR beta chain was sequenced for a study of T-cell reconstitution after alpha-beta-depleted transplantation in children. Looked up from germline, CDR1 is MGHDK and CDR2 is SYGVNS. This CDR3 has 16 amino acids. Trimming removed 1 base at V and 0 bases at J, with 7 bases between. A TCRbeta library incorporating unique molecular identifiers was prepared. TCRdb recomputed calls from the PCR reads with MiXCR, one row per CDR3 protein. The sample records more than 150,000 distinct CDR3 sequences, 6.5% to 7.5% being singletons. This clonotype was recorded many times. The V and J genes are TRBV25-1 and TRBJ2-6; no clear D gene. Specimen: PBMCs from the stem cell graft donor, collected from the stem cell graft. This TCR came from a human donor who donated a stem cell graft to a child with Wiskott-Aldrich syndrome. The CDR3 DNA follows: TGTGCCAGCAGTGAATCCTTCCACTCTGGGGCCAACGTCCTGACTTTC. It encodes CASSESFHSGANVLTF.